The entry below gives a single TCR beta chain sequence along with its context. Its antigen is unknown. Regarding time point: sample taken at primary tumor resection. The CDR3 loop spans 13 amino acids. CDR1 is SNHLY, CDR2 FYNNEI, per germline. J lost 7 bases, V lost 8 bases, and 6 bases had no gene match. The data originate from a study of spatial heterogeneity in lung cancer. Broader study findings: Tumor mutation counts were tracked by expanded intratumoral alpha and beta TCR counts.

TCRdb processed the 5' RACE reads anew with MiXCR; each CDR3 protein has one entry. The sample has 4,500 to 6,000 distinct CDR3 sequences; roughly 7.4% are singletons. Sequencing used lung tumor tissue, obtained at surgery. The rearrangement links TRBV2 to TRBJ2-1, with 9 bases lining up with TRBD2. The TCR comes from a male donor with early-stage non-small cell lung cancer. The CDR3 coding sequence is TGTGCCAGCCTCGGGCGGGGGGGGAATGAGCAGTTCTTC. It is translated as CASLGRGGNEQFF.